This TCR beta chain was found in a study of blood T cell repertoires in COVID-19. Overall study context: Both acute and convalescent COVID-19 samples were obtained from the United States, Italy and Spain. In each case, the material was cDNA or gDNA derived from T cells, B-cell-depleted T cells, or PBMCs.

How the authors handled the data: Amplification from reference gene primers served as the basis for estimated nucleated cell counts. Here immunoSEQ multiplex PCR was the method, and the copy in TCRdb shows in-frame clones only, minus some. The DNA was the basis for D and trimming; V, J and clone size are from that table. The data contain some 59,000 clones, roughly nine tenths of them singletons. Sequencing used peripheral blood. This receptor was identified in a man aged 55-75 years with acute or convalescent COVID-19.

The CDR3: CASSLAKIAGAPAGELFF. The CDR3 coding sequence is TGTGCCAGCAGCTTAGCGAAGATAGCGGGGGCTCCGGCGGGGGAGCTGTTTTTT. The genes are TRBV7-9 and TRBJ2-2; 9 positions agree with TRBD2. Trimming removed 0 bases from V and 8 bases from J; junction bases left unmatched: 13. The CDR3 consists of 18 residues. Germline V gene sequence: CDR1 SEHNR, CDR2 FQNEAQ (reference sequence). Looking up the rest from reference TRBV7-9 and TRBJ2-2 gives the full variable domain: DTGVSQNPRHKITKRGQNVTFRCDPISEHNRLYWYRQTLGQGPEFLTYFQNEAQLEKSRLLSDRFSAERPKGSFSTLEIQRTEQGDSAMYLCASSLAKIAGAPAGELFFGEGSRLTVL.